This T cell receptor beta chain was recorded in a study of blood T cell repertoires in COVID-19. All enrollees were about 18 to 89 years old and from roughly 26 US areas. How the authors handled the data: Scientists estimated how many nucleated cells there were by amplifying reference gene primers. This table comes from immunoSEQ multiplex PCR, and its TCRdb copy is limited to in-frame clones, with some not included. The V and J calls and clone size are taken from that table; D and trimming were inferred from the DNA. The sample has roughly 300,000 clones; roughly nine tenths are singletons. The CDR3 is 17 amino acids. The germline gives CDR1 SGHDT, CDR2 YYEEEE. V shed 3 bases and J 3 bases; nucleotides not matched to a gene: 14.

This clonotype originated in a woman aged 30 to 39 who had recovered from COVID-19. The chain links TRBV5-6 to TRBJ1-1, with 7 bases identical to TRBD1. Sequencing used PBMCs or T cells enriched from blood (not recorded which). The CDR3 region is CASSSEHDRASHTEAFF. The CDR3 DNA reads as TGTGCCAGCAGCTCCGAACACGACAGGGCGAGTCACACTGAAGCTTTCTTT.